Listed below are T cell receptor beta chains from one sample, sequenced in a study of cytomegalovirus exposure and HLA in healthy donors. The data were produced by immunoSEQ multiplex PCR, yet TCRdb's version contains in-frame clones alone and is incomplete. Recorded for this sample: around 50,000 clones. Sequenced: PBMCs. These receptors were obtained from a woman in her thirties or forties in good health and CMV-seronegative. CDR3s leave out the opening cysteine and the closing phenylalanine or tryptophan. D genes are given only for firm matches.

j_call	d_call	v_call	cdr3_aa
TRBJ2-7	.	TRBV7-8	ASSFKALGAGYEQY
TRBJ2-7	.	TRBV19	ASSIETAREQY
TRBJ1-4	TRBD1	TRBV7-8	ASSTQGSSEKLF
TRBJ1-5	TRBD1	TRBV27	ASSSTGVWQPQH
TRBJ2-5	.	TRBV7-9	ASSSRWAEQETQY
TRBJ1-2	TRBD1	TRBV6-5	ASRTRGLYGYT
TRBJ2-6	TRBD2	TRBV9	ASSSMGRAGANVLT
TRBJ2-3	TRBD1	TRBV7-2	ASSLTGGADTQY
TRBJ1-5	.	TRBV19	ASSIPRGNQPQH
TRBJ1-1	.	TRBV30	AWSGQVNTEAF
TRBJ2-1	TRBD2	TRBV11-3	ASSLGGASGADEQF
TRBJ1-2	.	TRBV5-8	ASRRAATGNNYGYT
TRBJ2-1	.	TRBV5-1	ASSGALDYSDNEQF
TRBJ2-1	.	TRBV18	ASSRLGNEQF
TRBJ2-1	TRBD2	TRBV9	ASSAGTSGLGATDEQF
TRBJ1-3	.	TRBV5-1	ASSLAGFSGNTIY
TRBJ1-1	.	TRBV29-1	SVEKLEGTEAF
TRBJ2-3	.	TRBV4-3	ASSQAPVQGGDTDTQY
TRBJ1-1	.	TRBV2	ASSEEGTTEAF
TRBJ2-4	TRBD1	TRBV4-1	ASSLRTGGKNIQY
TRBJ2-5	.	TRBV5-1	ASSLDPSETQY
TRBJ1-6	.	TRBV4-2	ASSQGRKYNSPLH
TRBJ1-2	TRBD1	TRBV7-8	ASSAYTGGAGGYT
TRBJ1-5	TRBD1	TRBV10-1	ASFRDRERNSNQPQH
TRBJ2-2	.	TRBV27	ASSFPTGELF
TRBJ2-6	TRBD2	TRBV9	ASTREAGANVLT
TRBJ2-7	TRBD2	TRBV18	ASSPGGGGYEQY
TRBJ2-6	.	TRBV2	ASSLDLSGANVLT
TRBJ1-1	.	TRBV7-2	ASSLARNTEAF
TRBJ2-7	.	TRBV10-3	ASTRDISYEQY
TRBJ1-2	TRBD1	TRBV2	ASSIRQGASGYT
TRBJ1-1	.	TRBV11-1	ASSLQGTEAF
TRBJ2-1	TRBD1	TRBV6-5	ASRRQGYYNEQF
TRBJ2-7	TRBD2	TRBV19	ASSIEFSGGRALSYEQY
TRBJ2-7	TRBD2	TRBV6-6	ASSPSGGLSYGQY
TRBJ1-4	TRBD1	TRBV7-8	ASSLGTASEKLF
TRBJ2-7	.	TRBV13	ASSARLSSYEQY
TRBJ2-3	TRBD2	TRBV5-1	ASSLWGGSSGGSDTQY
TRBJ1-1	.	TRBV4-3	ASSQDWRSEAF
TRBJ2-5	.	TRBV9	ASSREETQY
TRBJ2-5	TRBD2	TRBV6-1	ASSESLAGKQY
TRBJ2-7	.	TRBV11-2	ASSLDWSEQY
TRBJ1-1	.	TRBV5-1	ASSQGPGKNTEAF
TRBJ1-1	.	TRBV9	ASSVSNTGTEAF
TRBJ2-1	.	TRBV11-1	ASSLKASSYNEQF
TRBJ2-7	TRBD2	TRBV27	ASSLRLAGGPYEQY
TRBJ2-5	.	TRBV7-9	ASSSAWLSGTQETQY
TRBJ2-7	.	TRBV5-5	ASGRGKDEQY
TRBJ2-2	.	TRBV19	ASKVANRGTGELF
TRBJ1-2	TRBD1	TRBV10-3	AISAGGDRGYGYT
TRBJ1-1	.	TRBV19	ASSIQPSPPGEAF
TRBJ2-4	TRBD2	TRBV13	ASSSASGTSGGASKNIQY
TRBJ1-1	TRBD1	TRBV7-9	ASSRERGRGTEAF
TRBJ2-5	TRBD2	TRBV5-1	ASSKGGSGEETQY
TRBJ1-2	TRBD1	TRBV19	ASRGQGAGGYT
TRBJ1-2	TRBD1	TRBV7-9	ASSQTGGGYT
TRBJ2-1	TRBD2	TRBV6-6	ASSLRLAVEQF
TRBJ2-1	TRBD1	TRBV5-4	ASSLEDRGGV